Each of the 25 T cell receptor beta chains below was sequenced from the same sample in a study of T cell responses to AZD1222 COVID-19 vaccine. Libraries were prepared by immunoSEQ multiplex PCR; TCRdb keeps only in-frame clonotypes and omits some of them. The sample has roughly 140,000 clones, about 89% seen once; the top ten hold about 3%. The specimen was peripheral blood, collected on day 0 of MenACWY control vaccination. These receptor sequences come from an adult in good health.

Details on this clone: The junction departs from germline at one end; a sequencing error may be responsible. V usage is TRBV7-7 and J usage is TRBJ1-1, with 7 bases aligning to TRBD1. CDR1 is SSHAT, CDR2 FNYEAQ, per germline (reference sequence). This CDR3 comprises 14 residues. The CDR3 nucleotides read TGTGCTAGCAGCCCCCGGACAGGCTCCACTGAAGCTTTCTTT. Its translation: CASSPRTGSTEAFF.

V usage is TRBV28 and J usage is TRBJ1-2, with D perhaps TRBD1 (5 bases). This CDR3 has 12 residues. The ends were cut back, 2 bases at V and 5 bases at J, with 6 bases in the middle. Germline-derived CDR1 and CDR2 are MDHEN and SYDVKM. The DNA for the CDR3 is TGTGCCAGCAGTTTAAGACAGTATGGCTACACCTTC. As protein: CASSLRQYGYTF.

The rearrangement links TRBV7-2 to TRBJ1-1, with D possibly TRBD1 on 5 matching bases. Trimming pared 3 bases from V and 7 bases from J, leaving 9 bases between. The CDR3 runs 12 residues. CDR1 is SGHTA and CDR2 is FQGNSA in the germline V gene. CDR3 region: CASSFGGGEAFF. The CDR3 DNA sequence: TGTGCCAGCAGCTTTGGGGGAGGTGAAGCTTTCTTT.

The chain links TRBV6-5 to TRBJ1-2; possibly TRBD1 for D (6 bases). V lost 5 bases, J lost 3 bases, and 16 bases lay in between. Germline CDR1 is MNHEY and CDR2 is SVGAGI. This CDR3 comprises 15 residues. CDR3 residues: CASSPSGGPDYGYTF. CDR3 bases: TGTGCCAGCAGTCCATCCGGGGGCCCCGACTATGGCTACACCTTC.

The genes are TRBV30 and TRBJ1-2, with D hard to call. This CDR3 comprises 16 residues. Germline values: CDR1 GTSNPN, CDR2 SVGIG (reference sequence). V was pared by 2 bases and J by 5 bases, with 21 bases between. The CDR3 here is CAWSQPPITRRYGYTF. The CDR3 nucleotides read TGTGCCTGGAGTCAACCCCCTATTACCCGGCGTTATGGCTACACCTTC.

Written as DNA, the CDR3 is TGCAGTCCTACGCTCCCTTCGGGCTACACCTTC. Its protein is CSPTLPSGYTF. This sequence joins TRBV20-1 and TRBJ1-2; D not resolved. Between the trimmed V and J ends, which lost 8 bases and 8 bases, there was a span of 15 bases. The CDR3 extends over 11 amino acids. In germline, CDR1 is DFQATT, CDR2 SNEGSKA (reference sequence).

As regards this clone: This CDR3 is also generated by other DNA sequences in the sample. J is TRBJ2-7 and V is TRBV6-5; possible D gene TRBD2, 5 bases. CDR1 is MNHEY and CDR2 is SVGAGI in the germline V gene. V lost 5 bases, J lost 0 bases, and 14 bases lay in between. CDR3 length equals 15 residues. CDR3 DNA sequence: TGTGCCAGCAGTAACCCCGGACGGGGCTCCTACGAGCAGTACTTC. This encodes CASSNPGRGSYEQYF.

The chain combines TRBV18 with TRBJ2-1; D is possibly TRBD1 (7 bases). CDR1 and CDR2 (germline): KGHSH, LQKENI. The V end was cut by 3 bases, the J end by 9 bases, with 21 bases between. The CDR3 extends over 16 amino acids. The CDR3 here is CASSPQGGRRGSEQFF. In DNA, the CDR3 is TGTGCCAGCTCACCGCAGGGGGGTCGACGGGGGAGTGAGCAGTTCTTC.

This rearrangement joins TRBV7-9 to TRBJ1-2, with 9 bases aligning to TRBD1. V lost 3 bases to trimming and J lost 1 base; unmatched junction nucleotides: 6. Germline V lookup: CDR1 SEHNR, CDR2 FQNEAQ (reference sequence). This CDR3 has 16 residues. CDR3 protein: CASSFPGTGSNYGYTF. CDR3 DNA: TGTGCCAGCAGCTTCCCAGGGACAGGGAGTAACTATGGCTACACCTTC.

The CDR3 bases are TGTGCCAGCAGCCCCCTGGGGGGGCTGGGCACAGATACGCAGTATTTT. It codes for CASSPLGGLGTDTQYF. The chain is built from TRBV9 and TRBJ2-3, with D perhaps TRBD2 (7 bases). V lost 4 bases and J 1 base, leaving 16 bases between the germline ends. The CDR3 is 16 residues long. CDR1 and CDR2 (germline): SGDLS, YYNGEE.

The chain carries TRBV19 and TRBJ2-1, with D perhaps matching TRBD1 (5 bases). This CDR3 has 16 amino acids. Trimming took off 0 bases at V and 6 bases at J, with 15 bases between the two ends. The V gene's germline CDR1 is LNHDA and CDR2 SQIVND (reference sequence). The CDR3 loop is CASSIDHRRGFNEQFF. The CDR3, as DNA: TGTGCCAGTAGTATAGATCACAGGAGAGGTTTCAATGAGCAGTTCTTC. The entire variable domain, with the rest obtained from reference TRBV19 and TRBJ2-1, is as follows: DGGITQSPKYLFRKEGQNVTLSCEQNLNHDAMYWYRQDPGQGLRLIYYSQIVNDFQKGDIAEGYSVSREKKESFPLTVTSAQKNPTAFYLCASSIDHRRGFNEQFFGPGTRLTVL.

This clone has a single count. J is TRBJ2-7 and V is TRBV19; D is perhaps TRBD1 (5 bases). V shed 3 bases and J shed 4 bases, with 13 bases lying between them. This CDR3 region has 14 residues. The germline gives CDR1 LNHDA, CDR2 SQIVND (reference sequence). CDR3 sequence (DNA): TGTGCCAGTAGTATTGGTGGGGCCGATTACGAGCAGTACTTC. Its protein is CASSIGGADYEQYF. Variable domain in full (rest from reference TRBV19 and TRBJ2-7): DGGITQSPKYLFRKEGQNVTLSCEQNLNHDAMYWYRQDPGQGLRLIYYSQIVNDFQKGDIAEGYSVSREKKESFPLTVTSAQKNPTAFYLCASSIGGADYEQYFGPGTRLTVT.

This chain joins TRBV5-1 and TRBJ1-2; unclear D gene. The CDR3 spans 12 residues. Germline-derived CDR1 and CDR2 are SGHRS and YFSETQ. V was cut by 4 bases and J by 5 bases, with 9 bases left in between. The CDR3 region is CASSMTAYGYTF. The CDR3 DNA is TGCGCCAGCAGCATGACCGCTTATGGCTACACCTTC.

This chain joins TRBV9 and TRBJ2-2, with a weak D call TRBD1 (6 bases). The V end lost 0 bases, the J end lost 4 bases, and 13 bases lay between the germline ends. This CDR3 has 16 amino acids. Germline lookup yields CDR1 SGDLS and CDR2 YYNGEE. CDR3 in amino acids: CASSVGQGLITGELFF. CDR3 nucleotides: TGTGCCAGCAGCGTAGGGCAGGGGCTTATCACCGGGGAGCTGTTTTTT. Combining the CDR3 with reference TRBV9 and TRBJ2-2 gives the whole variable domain DSGVTQTPKHLITATGQRVTLRCSPRSGDLSVYWYQQSLDQGLQFLIQYYNGEERAKGNILERFSAQQFPDLHSELNLSSLELGDSALYFCASSVGQGLITGELFFGEGSRLTVL.

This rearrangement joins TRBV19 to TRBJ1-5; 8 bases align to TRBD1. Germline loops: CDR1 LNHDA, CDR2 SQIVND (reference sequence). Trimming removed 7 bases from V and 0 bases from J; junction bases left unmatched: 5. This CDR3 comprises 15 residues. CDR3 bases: TGTGCCAGTACACACCAGGGGGCTAGCAATCAGCCCCAGCATTTT. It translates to CASTHQGASNQPQHF.

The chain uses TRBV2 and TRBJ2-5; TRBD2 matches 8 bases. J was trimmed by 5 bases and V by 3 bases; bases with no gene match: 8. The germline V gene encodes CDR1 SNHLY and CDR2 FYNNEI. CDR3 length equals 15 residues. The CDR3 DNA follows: TGTGCCAGCAGTGATCGAAGCGGGAGAGGGGAGACCCAGTACTTC. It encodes CASSDRSGRGETQYF.

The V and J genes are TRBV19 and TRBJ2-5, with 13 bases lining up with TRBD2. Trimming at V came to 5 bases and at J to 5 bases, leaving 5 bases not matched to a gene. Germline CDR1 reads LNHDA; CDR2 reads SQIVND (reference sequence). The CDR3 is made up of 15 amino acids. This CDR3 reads CASSLGTSGMETQYF. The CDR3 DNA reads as TGTGCCAGTAGTCTTGGGACTAGCGGGATGGAGACCCAGTACTTC.

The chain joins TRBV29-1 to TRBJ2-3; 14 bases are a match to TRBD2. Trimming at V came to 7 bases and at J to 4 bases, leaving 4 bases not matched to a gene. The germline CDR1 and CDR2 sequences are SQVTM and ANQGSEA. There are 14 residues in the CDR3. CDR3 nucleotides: TGCAGCGCTGGGACTAGCGGGAGCTCAGATACGCAGTATTTT. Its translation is CSAGTSGSSDTQYF.

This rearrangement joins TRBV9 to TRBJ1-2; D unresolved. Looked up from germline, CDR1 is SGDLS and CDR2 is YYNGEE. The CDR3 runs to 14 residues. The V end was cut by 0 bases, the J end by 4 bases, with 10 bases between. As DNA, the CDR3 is TGTGCCAGCAGCGTAGAACCCGGAATCTATGGCTACACCTTC. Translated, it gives CASSVEPGIYGYTF.

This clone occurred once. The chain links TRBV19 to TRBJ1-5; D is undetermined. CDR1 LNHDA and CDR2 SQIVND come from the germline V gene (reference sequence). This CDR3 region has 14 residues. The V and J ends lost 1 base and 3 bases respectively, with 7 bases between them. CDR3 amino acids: CASSIVHSNQPQHF. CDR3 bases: TGTGCCAGTAGTATAGTCCACTCCAATCAGCCCCAGCATTTT.

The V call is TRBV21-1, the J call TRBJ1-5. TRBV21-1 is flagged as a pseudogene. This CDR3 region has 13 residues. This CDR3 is CASIQHGGQPQHF. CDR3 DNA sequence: TGTGCCAGTATTCAACACGGGGGTCAGCCCCAGCATTTT.

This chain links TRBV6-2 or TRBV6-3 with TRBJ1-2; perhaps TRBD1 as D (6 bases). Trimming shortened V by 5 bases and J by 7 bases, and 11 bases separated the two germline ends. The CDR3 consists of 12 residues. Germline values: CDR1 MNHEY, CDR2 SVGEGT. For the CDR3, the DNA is TGTGCCAGCAGTCCAACAGGGCCTGGCTACACCTTC. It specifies CASSPTGPGYTF.

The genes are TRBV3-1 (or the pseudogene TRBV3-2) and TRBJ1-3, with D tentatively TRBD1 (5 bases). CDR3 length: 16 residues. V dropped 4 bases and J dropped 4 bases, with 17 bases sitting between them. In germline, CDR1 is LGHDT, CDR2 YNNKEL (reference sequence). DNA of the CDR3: TGTGCCAGCAGCCTAAGGGGCGGCAGGGCCGGAAACACCATATATTTT. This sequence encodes CASSLRGGRAGNTIYF.

CDR3 amino acids: CASSWENDHGYTF. The CDR3 nucleotides read TGTGCCAGCAGCTGGGAGAATGATCATGGCTACACCTTC. The chain carries TRBV7-9 and TRBJ1-2, with D uncertain. Germline V gives CDR1 SEHNR, CDR2 FQNEAQ (reference sequence). The V gene lost 4 bases and the J gene lost 6 bases, with 12 bases spanning the gap. The CDR3 contains 13 residues.

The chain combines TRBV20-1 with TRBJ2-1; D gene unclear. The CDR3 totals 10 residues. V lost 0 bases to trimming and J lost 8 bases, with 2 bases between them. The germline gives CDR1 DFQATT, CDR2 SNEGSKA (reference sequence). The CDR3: CSARDYEQFF. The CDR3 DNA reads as TGCAGTGCTAGAGATTATGAGCAGTTCTTC.